This T cell receptor beta chain emerged from a study of blood T cells in healthy people across ages. Alongside a J-beta primer mix, a sample-barcoded 5' primer served in a second PCR lasting about 7 to 11 cycles. TCRdb re-analysed the 5' RACE reads in MiXCR, keeping a single row per CDR3 protein. The data contain 600,000 to 800,000 distinct CDR3 sequences, roughly 20% of them singletons. Study findings and constraints: Roughly linear age-related decline in beta diversity appeared, significant by age approximately 43.

Trimming removed 2 bases at V and 5 bases at J, with 15 bases between. CDR3 length: 15 residues. Germline assignment: CDR1 ENHRY and CDR2 SYGVKD. With regard to this clonotype: The antigen is not known.

Sequenced material: blood. The chain links TRBV10-3 to TRBJ1-1, with D maybe TRBD1 (5 bases). The sequence was collected from a man between 65 and 85 years old in good health. Here the CDR3 DNA reads TGTGCCATCAGTGAGGGACTGGAGGGGCTGACTGAAGCTTTCTTT. It codes for CAISEGLEGLTEAFF.